Detailed here is one T cell receptor (beta chain). The CDR3 contains 15 residues. J lost 5 bases, V lost 4 bases, and 4 bases had no gene match. Germline lookup yields CDR1 SGHRS and CDR2 YFSETQ. This record comes from a study of CD8 T cells in Susac syndrome. cDNA came from around 0.5 to 1 ug RNA primed by random hexamers. Coverage of TCR beta CDR3 amplification by immunoSEQ multiplex PCR extended to 54 Vbeta and 13 Jbeta. One entry per CDR3 protein, called by TCRdb with MiXCR from the immunoSEQ multiplex PCR reads. The sample lists over 95,000 distinct CDR3 sequences, nearly 95% occurring once. Specimen: CD4+ T cells from PBMCs. This receptor was identified in a human donor in good health. V usage is TRBV5-1 and J usage is TRBJ2-1; 12 nucleotides match TRBD2. CDR3 nucleotides: TGCGCCAGCAGCCGGTGGACTAGCGGGGACAATGAGCAGTTCTTC. Amino acids: CASSRWTSGDNEQFF.